These 17 T cell receptor beta chains share one sample of origin, sequenced in a study of blood T cells in healthy people across ages. It was with a sample-barcoded 5' primer and a J-beta primer mix that a second PCR of about 6 to 12 cycles was run. Using its own MiXCR run on the 5' RACE reads, TCRdb lists one record per CDR3 protein. Of 800,000 or so distinct CDR3 sequences listed, 20% to 25% were seen once; the top ten hold under 4.5%. The data were also submitted as part of a second study, on T cells of mothers and their children.

The sequenced sample was blood. Every receptor here comes from a boy younger than 18 in good health.

With regard to this clonotype: A clone one base away is much larger, so this may be a read error. This sequence joins TRBV7-2 and TRBJ2-7, with D possibly TRBD1 on 6 matching bases. V was clipped by 2 bases and J by 2 bases, with 10 bases between them. Germline V gene lookup returns CDR1 SGHTA and CDR2 FQGNSA. This CDR3 contains 14 residues. CDR3 in amino acids: CASSLKQGPYEQYF. The CDR3 region has the DNA TGTGCCAGCAGCTTAAAACAGGGACCCTACGAGCAGTACTTC.

V usage is TRBV7-9 and J usage is TRBJ2-5; 12 nucleotides align to TRBD2. The CDR3 runs 16 residues. The V segment lost 5 bases and the J segment 1 base; nucleotides outside the gene matches: 5. CDR1 and CDR2 from the germline V gene are SEHNR and FQNEAQ (reference sequence). DNA of the CDR3: TGTGCCAGCAGCCGTGGGACTAGCGGGTCCCAAGAGACCCAGTACTTC. Translating it yields CASSRGTSGSQETQYF.

The rearrangement links TRBV7-9 to TRBJ2-7; 9 nucleotides agree with TRBD1. CDR3 length equals 16 residues. With V trimmed by 3 bases and J by 3 bases, 9 bases remained unmatched. Germline lookup yields CDR1 SEHNR and CDR2 FQNEAQ (reference sequence). The CDR3 DNA sequence: TGTGCCAGCAGCTTCGGACAGGGGAGTGTGGTCTACGAGCAGTACTTC. This translates into CASSFGQGSVVYEQYF.

There are a few counts of this clonotype. The chain is built from TRBV29-1 and TRBJ2-1; the D is unclear. Germline CDR1 is SQVTM and CDR2 is ANQGSEA. V lost 4 bases, J lost 7 bases, and 5 bases lay in between. This CDR3 region has 10 residues. CDR3 sequence reads: CSVARNEQFF. The CDR3 bases are TGCAGCGTTGCAAGGAATGAGCAGTTCTTC.

This clonotype was detected a few times. The V and J genes are TRBV10-3 and TRBJ2-1, with D maybe TRBD2 (5 bases). V lost 8 bases and J lost 6, with 14 bases in between. Germline V gene data show CDR1 as ENHRY and CDR2 as SYGVKD. The CDR3 is made up of 13 amino acids. The CDR3 region is CAIREPTSNEQFF. The CDR3 bases are TGTGCCATCCGGGAACCCACTAGCAATGAGCAGTTCTTC.

This chain joins TRBV5-1 and TRBJ2-5; TRBD1 agrees at 9 bases. V trimming: 4 bases; J trimming: 2 bases; junction bases outside the gene matches: 9. Germline V gene sequence: CDR1 SGHRS, CDR2 YFSETQ. The CDR3 extends over 16 amino acids. Written as DNA, the CDR3 is TGCGCCAGCAGCCGACTCACTGGACAGGGGCAAGAGACCCAGTACTTC. Translating gives CASSRLTGQGQETQYF.

This chain joins TRBV6-2 or TRBV6-3 and TRBJ1-2; D is perhaps TRBD1 (6 bases). Germline CDR1 and CDR2: MNHEY and SVGEGT. There are 14 residues in the CDR3. Between the trimmed V and J ends, which lost 4 bases and 7 bases, there was a span of 16 bases. The CDR3 region is CASSSTGQGTGYTF. The CDR3 nucleotides read TGTGCCAGCAGTTCAACCGGGCAGGGGACTGGCTACACCTTC.

This clonotype was seen at least ten times. The rearrangement links TRBV29-1 to TRBJ2-1, with D possibly matching TRBD2 (5 bases). The J call may not be correct, given that the DNA end is closer to TRBJ2-5. This CDR3 region has 14 residues. In germline, CDR1 is SQVTM, CDR2 ANQGSEA. The CDR3 DNA reads TGCAGCGTTGAGCGAGGAGGATATGAAGAGACCCAGTACTTC. Protein sequence: CSVERGGYEETQYF.

The genes are TRBV24-1 and TRBJ1-2, with TRBD1 identical over 9 bases. V trimming: 8 bases; J trimming: 8 bases; junction bases outside the gene matches: 8. The germline gives CDR1 KGHDR, CDR2 SFDVKD. This CDR3 comprises 13 residues. The CDR3 here is CATTDRGGSGYTF. CDR3 nucleotide sequence: TGTGCCACCACGGACAGGGGAGGGAGCGGCTACACCTTC.

The chain couples TRBV20-1 to TRBJ1-4, with D unclear. Germline V gene data show CDR1 as DFQATT and CDR2 as SNEGSKA (reference sequence). The CDR3 has 16 residues. With 1 base removed from V and 8 bases from J, the gap between germline ends came to 20 bases. The CDR3 DNA reads TGCAGTGCTAGAGCACCGGAGGACCCTCGGAGGGAAAAACTGTTTTTT. As protein: CSARAPEDPRREKLFF.

This clonotype was seen a handful of times. The chain links TRBV20-1 to TRBJ2-5; no clear D. V shed 0 bases and J shed 6 bases, with 11 bases lying between them. Germline V gene sequence: CDR1 DFQATT, CDR2 SNEGSKA (reference sequence). There are 13 residues in the CDR3. In DNA form, the CDR3 reads TGCAGTGCTAGAGAGTGGTCCCGGCAGACCCAGTACTTC. Translation: CSAREWSRQTQYF.

The chain combines TRBV4-3 with TRBJ2-5; perhaps TRBD1 as D (6 bases). This CDR3 contains 13 residues. V was clipped by 5 bases and J by 4 bases, with 11 bases between them. Germline V gene sequence: CDR1 LGHNA, CDR2 YSLEER. The CDR3 here is CASSEAGAETQYF. The CDR3 DNA reads TGCGCCAGCAGCGAAGCAGGGGCAGAGACCCAGTACTTC.

This clonotype was picked up a small number of times. The V and J genes are TRBV29-1 and TRBJ2-7, with a weak D call TRBD2 (6 bases). The last part of the DNA fits TRBJ2-5 better; the J call may be wrong. The CDR3 is made up of 13 amino acids. CDR1 is SQVTM and CDR2 is ANQGSEA in the germline V gene. CDR3 residues: CSVAVAGWETQYF. In DNA, the CDR3 is TGCAGCGTTGCCGTCGCGGGGTGGGAGACCCAGTACTTC.

The chain employs TRBV20-1 and TRBJ1-5; maybe TRBD1 (5 bases). This CDR3 is built from 13 residues. With 6 bases removed from V and 5 bases from J, the gap between germline ends came to 14 bases. The V gene's germline CDR1 is DFQATT and CDR2 SNEGSKA (reference sequence). The CDR3 DNA follows: TGCAGTGCGCCCGACAGTTCCTATCAGCCCCAGCATTTT. Translated: CSAPDSSYQPQHF.

Concerning this clonotype itself: Compared with germline, one end of the junction differs, possibly owing to a read error. The CDR3 spells CASSLSGTSGGSTF. In DNA form, the CDR3 reads TGTGCCAGCAGTTTATCTGGGACTAGCGGGGGGTCCACCTTC. The V call is TRBV28, the J call TRBJ2-7; TRBD2 aligns across 15 bases. Germline loops: CDR1 MDHEN, CDR2 SYDVKM. This CDR3 region has 14 residues.

This clonotype was seen a few times. This chain links TRBV28 with TRBJ2-3; D is unresolved. CDR3 length equals 15 residues. The V gene's germline CDR1 is MDHEN and CDR2 SYDVKM. Trimming removed 8 bases from V and 1 base from J, with 16 bases in between. The CDR3 loop reads CASWKRAIGTDTQYF. CDR3 nucleotide sequence: TGTGCCAGCTGGAAAAGGGCAATAGGCACAGATACGCAGTATTTT.

In its sample, this clonotype was seen a few times. The V call is TRBV28, the J call TRBJ2-6; D is possibly TRBD1 or TRBD2 (5 bases each). This CDR3 contains 18 residues. Germline V CDR1 and CDR2: MDHEN, SYDVKM. V was clipped by 3 bases and J by 0 bases, with 15 bases between them. CDR3 protein: CASSFPLGDHSGANVLTF. The CDR3 DNA follows: TGTGCCAGCAGTTTCCCATTGGGGGACCACTCTGGGGCCAACGTCCTGACTTTC.